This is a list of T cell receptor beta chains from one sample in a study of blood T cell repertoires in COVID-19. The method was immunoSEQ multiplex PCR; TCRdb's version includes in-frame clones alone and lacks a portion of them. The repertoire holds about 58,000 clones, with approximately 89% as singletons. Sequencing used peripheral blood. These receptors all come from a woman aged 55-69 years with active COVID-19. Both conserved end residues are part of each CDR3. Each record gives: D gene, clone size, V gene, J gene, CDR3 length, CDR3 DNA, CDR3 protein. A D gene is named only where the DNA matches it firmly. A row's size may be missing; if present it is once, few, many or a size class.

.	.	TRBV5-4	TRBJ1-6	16	TGTGCCAGCAGCTTGGCCAGTAACAGGCCCGTGACACCCCTCCACTTT	CASSLASNRPVTPLHF
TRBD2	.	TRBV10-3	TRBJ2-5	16	TGTGCCATCAGCGCTGGACTAGCGGGGGCCCCGAGGGACCAGTACTTC	CAISAGLAGAPRDQYF
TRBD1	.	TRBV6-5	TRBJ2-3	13	TGTGCCAGCAGGACAGGGGTCAGAGATACGCAGTATTTT	CASRTGVRDTQYF
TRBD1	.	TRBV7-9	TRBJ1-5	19	TGTGCCAGCAGCTTAGAGGGGTCCAGGGGGCAGGGGGCCTATCAGCCCCAGCATTTT	CASSLEGSRGQGAYQPQHF
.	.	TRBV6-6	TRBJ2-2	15	TGTGCCAGCAGTTACCAAGGGGATTACACCGGGGAGCTGTTTTTT	CASSYQGDYTGELFF
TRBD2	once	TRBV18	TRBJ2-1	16	TGTGCCAGCTCAGAAGGACTAGCGGGGGGCGGAAATGAGCAGTTCTTC	CASSEGLAGGGNEQFF
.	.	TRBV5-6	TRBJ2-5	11	TGTGCCAGCAGCTTGGACTCCCCCCAGTACTTC	CASSLDSPQYF
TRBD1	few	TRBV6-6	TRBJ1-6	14	TGTGCCAGCAGTTACGGGGACAGTAATTCACCCCTCCACTTT	CASSYGDSNSPLHF
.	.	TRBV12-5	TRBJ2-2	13	TGTGCTAGTGGTTTGGGTTCCGGCGGGGAGCTGTTTTTT	CASGLGSGGELFF
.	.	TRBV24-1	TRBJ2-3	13	TGTGCCACCAGTAAAGGGGATACAGATACGCAGTATTTT	CATSKGDTDTQYF
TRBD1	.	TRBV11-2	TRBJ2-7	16	TGTGCCAGCAGCTTAGATCGGGCAGGGGGCGTTTACGAGCAGTACTTC	CASSLDRAGGVYEQYF
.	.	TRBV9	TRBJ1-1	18	TGTGCCAGCAGCGTAGATGGGCAGGGCAGGGGTGTGAACACTGAAGCTTTCTTT	CASSVDGQGRGVNTEAFF
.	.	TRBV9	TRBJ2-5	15	TGTGCCAGCAGCGTAGGGGCGGGGCCTCAAGAGACCCAGTACTTC	CASSVGAGPQETQYF
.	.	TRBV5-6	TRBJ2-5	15	TGTGCCAGCAGCCCTTGGGGCTCACTCGCAGAGACCCAGTACTTC	CASSPWGSLAETQYF
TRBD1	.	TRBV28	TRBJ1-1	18	TGTGCCAGCAGAAACGTTTTGGGGCAGGGGGTTTTGGTTACTGAAGCTTTCTTT	CASRNVLGQGVLVTEAFF
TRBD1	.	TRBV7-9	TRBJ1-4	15	TGTGCCAGCAGCTCAAACACCGGGACAGCCGAAAAACTGTTTTTT	CASSSNTGTAEKLFF
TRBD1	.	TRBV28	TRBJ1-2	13	TGTGCCAGCATCACAGGGGGCGTCTATGGCTACACCTTC	CASITGGVYGYTF
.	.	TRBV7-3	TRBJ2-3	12	TGTGCCAGCAGCACGAGTGCGGATACGCAGTATTTT	CASSTSADTQYF
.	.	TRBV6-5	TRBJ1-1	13	TGTGCCGCCAGGAATGGCATGAACACTGAAGCTTTCTTT	CAARNGMNTEAFF
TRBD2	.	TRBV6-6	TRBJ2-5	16	TGTGCCAGCAGTCTGGGACTAGCGGGGTCTCAAGAGACCCAGTACTTC	CASSLGLAGSQETQYF
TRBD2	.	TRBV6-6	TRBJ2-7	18	TGTGCCAGCAGTCCGGGACTAGCGGGGGGGGGCCCAGTCAACGAGCAGTACTTC	CASSPGLAGGGPVNEQYF
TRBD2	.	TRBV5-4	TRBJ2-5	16	TGTGCCAGCAGCTCCTTAGCGGGGGGGGGTCAAGAGACCCAGTACTTC	CASSSLAGGGQETQYF
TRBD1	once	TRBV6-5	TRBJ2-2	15	TGTGCCAGCAAGAGAGGGGGCCAGAACACCGGGGAGCTGTTTTTT	CASKRGGQNTGELFF
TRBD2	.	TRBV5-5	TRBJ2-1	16	TGTGCCAGCAGCCCGGGACTAGCGGGGGGGTACAATGAGCAGTTCTTC	CASSPGLAGGYNEQFF
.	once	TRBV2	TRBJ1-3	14	TGTGCCAGCTCTAGGAGGGCAGGGAGAAACACCATATATTTT	CASSRRAGRNTIYF
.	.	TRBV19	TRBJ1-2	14	TGTGCCAGTAGGCCCAACAGGGTTCGGGATGGCTACACCTTC	CASRPNRVRDGYTF
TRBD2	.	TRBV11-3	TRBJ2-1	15	TGTGCCAGCAGCCCCGGACTAGCACCGTACAATGAGCAGTTCTTC	CASSPGLAPYNEQFF
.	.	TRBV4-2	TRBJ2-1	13	TGTGCCAGCAGCCAGGTCACAGGGATCCCGCAGTTCTTC	CASSQVTGIPQFF
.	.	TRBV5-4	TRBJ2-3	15	TGTGCCAGCAGCTTGGTGGGGGCCAGCACAGATACGCAGTATTTT	CASSLVGASTDTQYF
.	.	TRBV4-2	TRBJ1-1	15	TGTGCCAGCAGCCAAGAACGGGGGGGAATCGCTGAAGCTTTCTTT	CASSQERGGIAEAFF
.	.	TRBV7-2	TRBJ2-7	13	TGTGCCAGCAGCGTCGGGGGGCCCTACGAGCAGTACTTC	CASSVGGPYEQYF
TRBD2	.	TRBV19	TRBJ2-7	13	TGTGCCACCAGGACTAGCGGGGTTAACGAGCAGTACTTC	CATRTSGVNEQYF
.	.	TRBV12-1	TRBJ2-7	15	TGTGCCAGCAGTTCGACCGGGAGGGTGATCTACGAGCAGTACTTC	CASSSTGRVIYEQYF
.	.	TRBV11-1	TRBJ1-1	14	TGTGCCAGCAACCGACGGGGGAGGTTAACTGAAGCTTTCTTT	CASNRRGRLTEAFF
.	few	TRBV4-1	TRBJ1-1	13	TGCGCCAGCAGCCAATTTGCAGGGACTGAAGCTTTCTTT	CASSQFAGTEAFF
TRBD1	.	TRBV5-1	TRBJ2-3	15	TGCGCCAGCAGCCCAGTCGACAGGGGGTCAGATACGCAGTATTTT	CASSPVDRGSDTQYF
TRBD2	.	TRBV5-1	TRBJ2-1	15	TGCGCCAGCACCCCTAGCGGGGGAAAATACAATGAGCAGTTCTTC	CASTPSGGKYNEQFF
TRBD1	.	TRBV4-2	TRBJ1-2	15	TGTGCCAGCAGCCAAGGGGGACAGGGGATCGCTGGCTACACCTTC	CASSQGGQGIAGYTF
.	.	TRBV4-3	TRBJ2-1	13	TGCGCCAGCAGCCAAGACAGTTACAATGAGCAGTTCTTC	CASSQDSYNEQFF
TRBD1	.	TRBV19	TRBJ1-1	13	TGTGCCAGTACTCCCAGGGGGAGGCTCGAAGCTTTCTTT	CASTPRGRLEAFF
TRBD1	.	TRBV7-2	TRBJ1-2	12	TGTGCCAGCAGCTTGACAGGGTCTGGCTACACCTTC	CASSLTGSGYTF
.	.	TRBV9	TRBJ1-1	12	TGTGCCAGCAGCGTGACGGAGTCTGAAGCTTTCTTT	CASSVTESEAFF
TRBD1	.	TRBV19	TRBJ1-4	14	TGTGCCAGTAGAAACGGACAGGGCGGTGAAAAACTGTTTTTT	CASRNGQGGEKLFF
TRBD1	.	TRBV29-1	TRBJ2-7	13	TGCAGCGTCGGGACAGGGGTCTCCTACGAGCAGTACTTC	CSVGTGVSYEQYF
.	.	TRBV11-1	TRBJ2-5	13	TGTGCCAGCAGCCGGGACAACCAAGAGACCCAGTACTTC	CASSRDNQETQYF
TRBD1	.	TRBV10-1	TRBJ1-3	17	TGCGCCAGCAGTGGGAGTGGGACAGCCCGCTCTGGAAACACCATATATTTT	CASSGSGTARSGNTIYF
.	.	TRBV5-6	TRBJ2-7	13	TGTGCCAGCAGCGCACAGAGCCCCTACGAGCAGTACTTC	CASSAQSPYEQYF
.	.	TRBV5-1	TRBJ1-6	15	TGCGCCAGCAGCCCTGGCCAGGGTAATAATTCACCCCTCCACTTT	CASSPGQGNNSPLHF
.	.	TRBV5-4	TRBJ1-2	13	TGTGCCAGCAGCTTGGAACCGGCGGGCGGCTACACCTTC	CASSLEPAGGYTF
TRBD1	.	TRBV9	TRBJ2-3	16	TGTGCCAGCAGCGCCCGGACAGGGGTTAGCACAGATACGCAGTATTTT	CASSARTGVSTDTQYF
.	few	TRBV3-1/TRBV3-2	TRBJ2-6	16	TGTGCCAGCAGCCAAGAACGGGGAACCGGGGCCAACGTCCTGACTTTC	CASSQERGTGANVLTF
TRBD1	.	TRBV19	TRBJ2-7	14	TGTGCCAGTAGTCCGGGACAGGGGGCCTACGAGCAGTACTTC	CASSPGQGAYEQYF
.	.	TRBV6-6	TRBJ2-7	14	TGTGCCAGCAGCACACCCGACAGAGTCGGGGAGCAGTACTTC	CASSTPDRVGEQYF